This paragraph covers one T cell receptor (beta chain) sequence. Its antigen is unknown. This record belongs to a study of post-analysis software for immune sequencing data. On the study more broadly: Relapsing-remitting, secondary progressive and progressive-relapsing courses of multiple sclerosis were included.

Germline assignment: CDR1 SGHTA and CDR2 FQGNSA. This CDR3 spans 14 amino acids. Deletions cut 5 bases from V and 7 bases from J, with 17 bases between. The TCR beta cDNA libraries carried unique molecular identifiers. TCRdb analysed the PCR reads with MiXCR anew, one entry per CDR3 protein. The sample comprises approximately 770,000 distinct CDR3 sequences, roughly 46% of which are singletons, and roughly 4.4% rests with the top ten. Notes on the study in general: In patients, a few TRBV segments were more frequent than in controls, with TRBV5-6, TRBV5-1 and TRBV20-1 among them.

Sequencing input: blood. The receptor's source is a girl aged 10-17 years with multiple sclerosis. The V and J genes are TRBV7-2 and TRBJ1-2; D gene unclear. The CDR3 bases are TGTGCCAGCAGCCCACCCCAGTCGTCCAGTGGCTACACCTTC. As protein: CASSPPQSSSGYTF.